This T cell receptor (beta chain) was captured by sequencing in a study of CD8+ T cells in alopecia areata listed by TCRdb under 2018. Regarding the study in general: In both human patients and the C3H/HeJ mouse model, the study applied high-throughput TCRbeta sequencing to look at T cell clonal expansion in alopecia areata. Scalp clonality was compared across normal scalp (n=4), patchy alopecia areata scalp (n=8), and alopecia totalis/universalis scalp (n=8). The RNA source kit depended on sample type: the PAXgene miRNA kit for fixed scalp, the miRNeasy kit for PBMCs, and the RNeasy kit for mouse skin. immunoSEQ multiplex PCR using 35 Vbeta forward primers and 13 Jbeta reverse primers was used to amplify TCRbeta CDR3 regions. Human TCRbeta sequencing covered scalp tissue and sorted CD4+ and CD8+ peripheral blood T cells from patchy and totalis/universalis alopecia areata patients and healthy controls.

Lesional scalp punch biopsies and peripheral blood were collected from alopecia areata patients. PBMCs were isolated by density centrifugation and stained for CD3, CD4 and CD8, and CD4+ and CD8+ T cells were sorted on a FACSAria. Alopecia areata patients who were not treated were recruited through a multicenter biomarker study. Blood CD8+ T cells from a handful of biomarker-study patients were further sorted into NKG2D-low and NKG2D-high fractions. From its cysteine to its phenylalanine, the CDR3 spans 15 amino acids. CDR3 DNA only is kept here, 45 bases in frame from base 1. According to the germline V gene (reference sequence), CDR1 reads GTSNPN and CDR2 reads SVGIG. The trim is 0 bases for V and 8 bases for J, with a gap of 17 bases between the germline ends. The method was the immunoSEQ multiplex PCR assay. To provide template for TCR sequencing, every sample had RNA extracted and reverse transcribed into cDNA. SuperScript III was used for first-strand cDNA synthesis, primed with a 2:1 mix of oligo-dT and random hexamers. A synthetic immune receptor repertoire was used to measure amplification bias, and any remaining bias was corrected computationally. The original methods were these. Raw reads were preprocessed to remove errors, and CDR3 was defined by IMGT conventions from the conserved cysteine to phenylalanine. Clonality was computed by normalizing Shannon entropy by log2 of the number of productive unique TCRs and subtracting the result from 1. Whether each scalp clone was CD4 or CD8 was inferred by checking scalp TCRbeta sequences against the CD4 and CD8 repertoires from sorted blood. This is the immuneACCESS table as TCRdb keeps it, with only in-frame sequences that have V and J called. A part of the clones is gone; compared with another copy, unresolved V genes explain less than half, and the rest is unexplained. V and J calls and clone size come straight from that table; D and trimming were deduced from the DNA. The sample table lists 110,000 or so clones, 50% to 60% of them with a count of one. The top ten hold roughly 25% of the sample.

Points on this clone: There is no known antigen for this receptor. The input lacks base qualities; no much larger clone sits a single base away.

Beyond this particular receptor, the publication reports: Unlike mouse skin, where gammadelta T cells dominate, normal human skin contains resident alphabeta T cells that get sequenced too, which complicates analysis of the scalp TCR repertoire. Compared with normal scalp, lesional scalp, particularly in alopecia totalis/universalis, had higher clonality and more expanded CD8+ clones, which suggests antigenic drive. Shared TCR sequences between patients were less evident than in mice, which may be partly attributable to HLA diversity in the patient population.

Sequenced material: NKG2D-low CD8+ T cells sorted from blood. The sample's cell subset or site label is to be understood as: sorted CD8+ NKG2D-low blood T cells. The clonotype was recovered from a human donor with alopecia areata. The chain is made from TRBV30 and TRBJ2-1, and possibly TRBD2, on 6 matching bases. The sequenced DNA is TGTGCCTGGAGTGTACTAACCGCGGGGTACGATGAGCAGTTCTTC. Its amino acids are CAWSVLTAGYDEQFF.